The clone carrying this T cell receptor beta chain has only a few counts. No antigen is known for it. This CDR3 is 11 amino acids long. V lost 5 bases to trimming and J lost 6 bases, with 7 bases between them. Germline V lookup: CDR1 SEHNR, CDR2 FQNEAQ (reference sequence). The data belong to a study of T-cell reconstitution after alpha-beta-depleted transplantation in children. Whole-study findings and limits: Roughly two months post-transplant, alpha-beta T cells reportedly originated from several hundred graft clones that had expanded. Surviving recipient cells, namely T cells and thymic progenitors, were the source of high day-60 TCRbeta diversity in some patients.

Unique molecular identifiers featured in how the TCRbeta library was prepared. TCRdb re-analysed the PCR reads in MiXCR, keeping a single row per CDR3 protein. This sample yields 60,000 to 100,000 distinct CDR3 sequences, of which 15% to 20% are seen a single time; about half belongs to the top ten. The source of this sequence is a male patient between 2 and 10 years old who had a stem cell transplant for acute lymphoblastic leukemia, so the T cells may come from the graft donor. V usage is TRBV7-9 and J usage is TRBJ2-5, with D hard to call. The specimen was PBMCs, mostly from graft donor cells, collected 360 days after TCRalphabeta/CD19-depleted stem cell transplant. The CDR3 protein is CASSVGQTQYF. CDR3 in DNA: TGTGCCAGCAGCGTTGGACAGACCCAGTACTTC.